The clone carrying this T cell receptor beta chain was seen at least ten times. Its antigen is not known. A NOSPECS grade of at least 4, a Clinical Activity Score of at least 3 and duration under 3 months were recorded in ophthalmopathy patients. Orbital computed tomography, thyroid ultrasound, serum thyroxine and TRAb, and clinical symptoms together informed the diagnoses. RNA transcripts gave rise to amplified TCR beta CDR3 regions. Researchers ran a first-round RT-PCR on the TCR CDR3 using the HTBI primer set. TCRdb reprocessed the multiplex PCR reads via MiXCR and lists one record per CDR3 protein. The sample consists of about 520,000 distinct CDR3 sequences, approximately 25% of them appearing once. The data were taken from a study of T cells in Graves' hyperthyroidism and ophthalmopathy. Study-wide results and caveats: Blood shared most expanded thyroid clonotypes above 0.001. Model output signaled ophthalmopathy a median roughly 6 months ahead of onset.

Sequencing was performed on blood. The sequence was obtained from a woman in her twenties or thirties with Graves' ophthalmopathy.

The CDR3 protein is CASSYGQLAGYTF. In DNA form, the CDR3 reads TGTGCCAGCAGTTACGGACAGTTGGCCGGCTACACCTTC. The chain recombines TRBV6-5 with TRBJ1-2, with D tentatively TRBD1 (6 bases). The CDR3 spans 13 residues. V was pared by 2 bases and J by 8 bases, with 12 bases between. The germline V gene has CDR1 MNHEY and CDR2 SVGAGI.